This T cell receptor beta chain was sequenced during a study of Ad26.COV2.S vaccination and SARS-CoV-2 variants. Across the whole study: The donor participated in the COV1001 trial, in its Ad26.COV2.S arm. Ad26.COV2.S, an intramuscular injection, was given once or twice 56 days apart.

Points from the study as a whole: Compared with placebo recipients, vaccine recipients had higher spike-specific TCR breadth.

The V end was cut by 3 bases, the J end by 7 bases, with 23 bases between. Germline assignment: CDR1 SGDLS and CDR2 YYNGEE. The CDR3 has 17 amino acids. Treatment noted: some 20 received Ad26.COV2.S at low or high dose, single or two shots; 5 received placebo; per-sample allocation not given. Collection of samples fell on day 63 after the first vaccine or placebo injection. An 18-55-year-old adult in Boston served as donor. Clones were read by immunoSEQ multiplex PCR, and TCRdb kept only the in-frame ones, dropping some. The table records roughly 320,000 clones, around 84% of them present only once. Remarks on this clone: Its antigen is unknown.

The sequence derives from a person aged 18 to 65 who received the Ad26.COV2.S COVID-19 vaccine or a placebo. The V call is TRBV9, the J call TRBJ1-3; TRBD1 might be the D (6 bases). The sample here was peripheral blood, taken in a trial of Ad26.COV2.S vaccine versus placebo. The CDR3 DNA sequence: TGTGCCAGCAGCGGAGACCTCCGGGACATCTGGAGGAACACCATATATTTT. This gives the protein CASSGDLRDIWRNTIYF.